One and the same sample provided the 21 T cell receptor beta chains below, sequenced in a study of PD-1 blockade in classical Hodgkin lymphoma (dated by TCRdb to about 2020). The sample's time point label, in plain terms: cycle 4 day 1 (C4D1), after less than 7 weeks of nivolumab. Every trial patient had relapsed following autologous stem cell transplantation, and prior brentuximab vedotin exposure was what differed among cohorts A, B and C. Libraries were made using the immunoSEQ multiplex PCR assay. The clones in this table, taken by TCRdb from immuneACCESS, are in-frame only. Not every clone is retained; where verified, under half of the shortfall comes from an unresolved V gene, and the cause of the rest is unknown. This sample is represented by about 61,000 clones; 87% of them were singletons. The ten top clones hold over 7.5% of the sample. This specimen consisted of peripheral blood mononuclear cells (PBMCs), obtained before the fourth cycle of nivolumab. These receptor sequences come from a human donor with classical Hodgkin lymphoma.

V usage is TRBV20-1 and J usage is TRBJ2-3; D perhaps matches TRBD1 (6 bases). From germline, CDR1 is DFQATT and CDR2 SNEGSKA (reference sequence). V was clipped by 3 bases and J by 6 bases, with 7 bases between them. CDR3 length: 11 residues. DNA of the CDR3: TGCAGTGCTAGTAGGGGGGATACGCAGTATTTT. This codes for CSASRGDTQYF.

The chain's CDR3 is CASSIVTAYNSPLHF. The CDR3 coding sequence is TGTGCCAGTAGTATAGTGACAGCCTATAATTCACCCCTCCACTTT. The V and J genes are TRBV19 and TRBJ1-6; weak D call: TRBD1 (5 bases). CDR3 length: 15 residues. Trimming took off 1 base at V and 2 bases at J, with 6 bases between the two ends. Germline V gene data show CDR1 as LNHDA and CDR2 as SQIVND (reference sequence). Combining the CDR3 with reference TRBV19 and TRBJ1-6 gives the whole variable domain DGGITQSPKYLFRKEGQNVTLSCEQNLNHDAMYWYRQDPGQGLRLIYYSQIVNDFQKGDIAEGYSVSREKKESFPLTVTSAQKNPTAFYLCASSIVTAYNSPLHFGNGTRLTVT.

CDR3 in DNA: TGCGCCAGCAGTGTAGTGGCCTCTGGGGCCAACGTCCTGACTTTC. Its protein is CASSVVASGANVLTF. The chain joins TRBV5-1 to TRBJ2-6; D not resolved. V was shortened by 5 bases and J by 0 bases, with 9 bases between the two germline ends. Germline V gives CDR1 SGHRS, CDR2 YFSETQ. This CDR3 region has 15 residues.

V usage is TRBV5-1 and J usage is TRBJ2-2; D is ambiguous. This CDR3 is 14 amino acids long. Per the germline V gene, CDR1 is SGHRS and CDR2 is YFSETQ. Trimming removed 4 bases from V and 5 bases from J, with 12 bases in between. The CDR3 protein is CASSPRLDTGELFF. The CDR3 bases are TGCGCCAGCAGCCCCCGACTCGATACCGGGGAGCTGTTTTTT.

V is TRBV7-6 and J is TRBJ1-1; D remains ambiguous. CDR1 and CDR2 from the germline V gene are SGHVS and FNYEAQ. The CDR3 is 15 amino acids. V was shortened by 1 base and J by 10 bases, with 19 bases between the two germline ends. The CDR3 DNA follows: TGTGCCAGCAGCTTAGGGGTGTGGCAGGCCGGAGGAGCTTTCTTT. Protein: CASSLGVWQAGGAFF.

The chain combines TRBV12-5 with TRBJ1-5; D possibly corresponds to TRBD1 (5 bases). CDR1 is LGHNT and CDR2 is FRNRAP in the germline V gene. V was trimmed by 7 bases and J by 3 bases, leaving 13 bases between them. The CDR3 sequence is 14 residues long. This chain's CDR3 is CASEETGLNQPQHF. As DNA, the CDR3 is TGTGCTAGTGAAGAAACAGGCCTCAATCAGCCCCAGCATTTT.

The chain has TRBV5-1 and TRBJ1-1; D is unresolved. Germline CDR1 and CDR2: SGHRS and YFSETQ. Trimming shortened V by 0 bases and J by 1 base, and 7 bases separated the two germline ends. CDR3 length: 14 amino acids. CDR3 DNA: TGCGCCAGCAGCTTGGTCCCAGGGAACACTGAAGCTTTCTTT. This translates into CASSLVPGNTEAFF.

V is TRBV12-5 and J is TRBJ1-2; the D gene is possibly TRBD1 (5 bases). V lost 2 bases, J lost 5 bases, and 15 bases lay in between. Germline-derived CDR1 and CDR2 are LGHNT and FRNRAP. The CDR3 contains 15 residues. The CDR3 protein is CASGLPIQDEYGYTF. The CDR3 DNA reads TGTGCTAGTGGTTTGCCTATACAGGACGAATATGGCTACACCTTC. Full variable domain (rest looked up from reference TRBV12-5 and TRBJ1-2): DARVTQTPRHKVTEMGQEVTMRCQPILGHNTVFWYRQTMMQGLELLAYFRNRAPLDDSGMPKDRFSAEMPDATLATLKIQPSEPRDSAVYFCASGLPIQDEYGYTFGSGTRLTVV.

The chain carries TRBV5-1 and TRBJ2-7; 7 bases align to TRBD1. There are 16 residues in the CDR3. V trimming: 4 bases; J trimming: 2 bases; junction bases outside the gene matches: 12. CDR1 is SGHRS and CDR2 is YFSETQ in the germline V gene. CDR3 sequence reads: CASSPTGTGQTYEQYF. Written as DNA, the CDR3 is TGCGCCAGCAGCCCGACGGGAACGGGACAGACCTACGAGCAGTACTTC.

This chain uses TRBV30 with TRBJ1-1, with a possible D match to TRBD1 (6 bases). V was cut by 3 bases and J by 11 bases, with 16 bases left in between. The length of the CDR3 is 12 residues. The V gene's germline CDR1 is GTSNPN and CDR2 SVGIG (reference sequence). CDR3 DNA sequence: TGTGCCTGGAGGCATTGGGGGGCAGACGCTTTCTTT. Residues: CAWRHWGADAFF.

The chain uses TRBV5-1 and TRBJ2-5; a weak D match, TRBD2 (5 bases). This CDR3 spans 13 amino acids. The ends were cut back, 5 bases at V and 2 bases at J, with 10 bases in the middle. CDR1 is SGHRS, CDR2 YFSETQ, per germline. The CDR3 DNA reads TGCGCCAGCAGGTCGGGATCTCAAGAGACCCAGTACTTC. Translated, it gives CASRSGSQETQYF.

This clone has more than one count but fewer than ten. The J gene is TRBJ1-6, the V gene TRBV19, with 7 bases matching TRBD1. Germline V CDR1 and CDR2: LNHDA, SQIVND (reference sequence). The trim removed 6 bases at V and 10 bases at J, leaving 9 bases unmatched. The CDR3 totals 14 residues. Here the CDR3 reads CASSVQGVGSPLHF. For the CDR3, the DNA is TGTGCCAGTAGCGTTCAGGGGGTAGGATCACCCCTCCACTTT.

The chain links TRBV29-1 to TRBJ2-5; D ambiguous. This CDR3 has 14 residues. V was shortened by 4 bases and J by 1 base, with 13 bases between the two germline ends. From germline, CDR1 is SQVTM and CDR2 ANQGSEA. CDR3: CSVATDISQETQYF. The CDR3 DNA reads TGCAGCGTTGCCACTGACATCTCCCAAGAGACCCAGTACTTC.

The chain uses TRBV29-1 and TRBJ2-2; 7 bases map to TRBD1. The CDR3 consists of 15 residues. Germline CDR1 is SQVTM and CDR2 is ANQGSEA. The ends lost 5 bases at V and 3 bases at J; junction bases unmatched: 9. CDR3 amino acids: CSVYPGTADTGELFF. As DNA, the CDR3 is TGCAGCGTTTACCCCGGGACAGCGGACACCGGGGAGCTGTTTTTT.

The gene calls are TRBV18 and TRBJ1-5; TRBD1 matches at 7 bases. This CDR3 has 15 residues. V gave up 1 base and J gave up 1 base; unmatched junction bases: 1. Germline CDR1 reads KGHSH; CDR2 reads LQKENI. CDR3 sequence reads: CASSPQGASNQPQHF. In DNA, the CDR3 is TGTGCCAGCTCACCACAGGGGGCAAGCAATCAGCCCCAGCATTTT.

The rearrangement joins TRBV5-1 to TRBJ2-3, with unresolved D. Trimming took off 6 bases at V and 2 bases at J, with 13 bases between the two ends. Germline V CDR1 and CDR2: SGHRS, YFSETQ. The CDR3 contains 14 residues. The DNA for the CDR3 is TGCGCCAGCACCTGGTCCCCCTACACAGATACGCAGTATTTT. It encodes CASTWSPYTDTQYF.

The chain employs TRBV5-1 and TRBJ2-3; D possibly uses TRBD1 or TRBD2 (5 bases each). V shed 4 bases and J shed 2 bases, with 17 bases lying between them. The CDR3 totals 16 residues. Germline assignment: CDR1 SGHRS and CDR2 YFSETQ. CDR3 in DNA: TGCGCCAGCAGCCGAGACGGGGCTACTCACACAGATACGCAGTATTTT. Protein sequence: CASSRDGATHTDTQYF. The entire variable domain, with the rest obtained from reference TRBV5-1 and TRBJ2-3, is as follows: KAGVTQTPRYLIKTRGQQVTLSCSPISGHRSVSWYQQTPGQGLQFLFEYFSETQRNKGNFPGRFSGRQFSNSRSEMNVSTLELGDSALYLCASSRDGATHTDTQYFGPGTRLTVL.

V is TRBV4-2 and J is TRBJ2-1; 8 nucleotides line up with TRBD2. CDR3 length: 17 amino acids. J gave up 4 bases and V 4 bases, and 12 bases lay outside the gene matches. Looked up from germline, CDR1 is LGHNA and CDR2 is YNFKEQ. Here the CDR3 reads CASSPPEAGELYNEQFF. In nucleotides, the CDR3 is TGTGCCAGCAGCCCGCCGGAAGCGGGGGAACTTTACAATGAGCAGTTCTTC.

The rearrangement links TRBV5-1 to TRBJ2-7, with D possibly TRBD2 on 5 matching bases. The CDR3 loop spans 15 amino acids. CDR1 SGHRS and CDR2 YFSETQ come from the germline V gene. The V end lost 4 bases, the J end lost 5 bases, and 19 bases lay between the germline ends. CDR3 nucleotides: TGCGCCAGCAGCAGCCCCGACTACCCGGTGAACGAGCAGTACTTC. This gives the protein CASSSPDYPVNEQYF.

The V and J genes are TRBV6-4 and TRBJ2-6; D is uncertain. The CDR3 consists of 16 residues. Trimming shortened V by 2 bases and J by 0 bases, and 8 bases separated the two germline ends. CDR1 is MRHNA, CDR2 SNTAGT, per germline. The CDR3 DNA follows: TGTGCCAGCAGTGACAGGCCCACCTCTGGGGCCAACGTCCTGACTTTC. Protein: CASSDRPTSGANVLTF.

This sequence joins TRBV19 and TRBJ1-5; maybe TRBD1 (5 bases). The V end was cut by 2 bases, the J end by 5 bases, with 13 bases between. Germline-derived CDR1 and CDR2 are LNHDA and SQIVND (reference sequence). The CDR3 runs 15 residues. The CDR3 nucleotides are TGTGCCAGTAGTATACAGGGTGGCTCCTATCAGCCCCAGCATTTT. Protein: CASSIQGGSYQPQHF. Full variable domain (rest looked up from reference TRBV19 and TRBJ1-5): DGGITQSPKYLFRKEGQNVTLSCEQNLNHDAMYWYRQDPGQGLRLIYYSQIVNDFQKGDIAEGYSVSREKKESFPLTVTSAQKNPTAFYLCASSIQGGSYQPQHFGDGTRLSIL.